Presented here are 18 T cell receptor beta chains from one specimen sequenced in a study of blood T cells in healthy people across ages. It was with a sample-barcoded 5' primer and a J-beta primer mix that a second PCR of about 7 to 12 cycles was run. TCRdb re-called the 5' RACE reads with MiXCR, one entry per CDR3 protein. The sample has approximately 2,000,000 distinct CDR3 sequences; 39% are singletons. Sequencing input: blood. The receptors were sampled from a human donor in good health.

This clonotype appeared a few times. This chain uses TRBV20-1 with TRBJ2-1; 11 nucleotides match TRBD2. CDR1 and CDR2 (germline): DFQATT, SNEGSKA (reference sequence). The CDR3 loop spans 15 amino acids. V dropped 6 bases and J dropped 8; count of bases not matched to a gene: 12. In DNA, the CDR3 is TGCAGTGCCCCGGGGCTAGCGGGGGGTAGGGATGAGCAGTTCTTC. Its translation: CSAPGLAGGRDEQFF.

The rearrangement uses TRBV5-1 and TRBJ2-1; D may be TRBD1 (6 bases). V lost 1 base to trimming and J lost 5 bases, with 13 bases between them. The germline gives CDR1 SGHRS, CDR2 YFSETQ. The CDR3 runs to 15 residues. The CDR3 loop is CASSLTPGANNEQFF. The CDR3 nucleotides are TGCGCCAGCAGCTTGACTCCAGGGGCGAACAATGAGCAGTTCTTC.

The chain links TRBV27 to TRBJ2-2; D remains ambiguous. Germline V gene sequence: CDR1 MNHEY, CDR2 SMNVEV (reference sequence). This CDR3 is built from 16 residues. The V and J ends lost 3 bases and 4 bases respectively, with 15 bases between them. Here the CDR3 DNA reads TGTGCCAGCAGTTTTGGTCAGGCCCCACGCACCGGGGAGCTGTTTTTT. Protein product: CASSFGQAPRTGELFF.

The chain is built from TRBV11-2 and TRBJ2-3, with 8 bases fitting TRBD2. Germline V CDR1 and CDR2: SGHAT, FQNNGV. V lost 3 bases, J lost 1 base, and 6 bases stayed unmatched. The CDR3 sequence is 16 residues long. CDR3 amino acids: CASSFSGGLGTDTQYF. The CDR3 region has the DNA TGTGCCAGCAGCTTTTCGGGGGGGCTCGGCACAGATACGCAGTATTTT.

The genes are TRBV6-6 and TRBJ2-1; the match to TRBD1 covers 8 bases. Germline V gene lookup returns CDR1 MNHNY and CDR2 SVGAGI (reference sequence). CDR3 length: 16 residues. Germline trimming cut 2 bases from V and 3 bases from J; bases unmatched to any gene: 6. The chain's CDR3 is CASSYSQTGDYNEQFF. CDR3 DNA sequence: TGTGCCAGCAGTTACAGCCAGACAGGGGACTACAATGAGCAGTTCTTC.

The chain couples TRBV11-2 to TRBJ2-7; D gene unclear. Germline V gene data show CDR1 as SGHAT and CDR2 as FQNNGV. There are 13 residues in the CDR3. Trimming took 4 bases from V and 2 from J, leaving 9 bases between them. The CDR3 nucleotides are TGTGCCAGCAGCTCGGGCAGCGCCTACGAGCAGTACTTC. The encoded protein is CASSSGSAYEQYF.

The J gene is TRBJ1-1, the V gene TRBV6-1; D is unclear. With 1 base removed from V and 6 bases from J, the gap between germline ends came to 12 bases. The CDR3 has 14 residues. CDR1 MNHNS and CDR2 SASEGT come from the germline V gene. CDR3 residues: CASSEGSRASEAFF. CDR3 nucleotide sequence: TGTGCCAGCAGTGAAGGTTCACGGGCGTCTGAAGCTTTCTTT.

The chain uses TRBV3-1 and TRBJ1-2; 10 nucleotides agree with TRBD1. CDR3 length: 15 residues. CDR1 is LGHDT, CDR2 YNNKEL, per germline (reference sequence). V lost 5 bases to trimming and J lost 8 bases; unmatched junction nucleotides: 11. CDR3: CASSYRGQGIGGYTF. The CDR3 nucleotides read TGTGCCAGCAGCTACCGGGGACAGGGGATCGGGGGCTACACCTTC. Filled out from reference TRBV3-1 and TRBJ1-2, the complete variable domain reads DTAVSQTPKYLVTQMGNDKSIKCEQNLGHDTMYWYKQDSKKFLKIMFSYNNKELIINETVPNRFSPKSPDKAHLNLHINSLELGDSAVYFCASSYRGQGIGGYTFGSGTRLTVV.

This clonotype was found a few times. The chain has TRBV7-2 and TRBJ1-6; TRBD1 agrees at 8 bases. CDR1 and CDR2 (germline): SGHTA, FQGNSA. The CDR3 runs to 16 residues. V trimming: 0 bases; J trimming: 8 bases; junction bases outside the gene matches: 6. CDR3 coding DNA: TGTGCCAGCAGCTTAGCCCTGACAGGGGCCCATTCACCCCTCCACTTT. Protein sequence: CASSLALTGAHSPLHF.

This chain links TRBV6-2 or TRBV6-3 with TRBJ2-7, with TRBD2 matching over 14 bases. The length of the CDR3 is 13 residues. With 7 bases clipped from V and 12 bases from J, the junction kept 8 bases outside the gene matches. The V gene's germline CDR1 is MNHEY and CDR2 SVGEGT. DNA for the CDR3: TGTGCCAGCACCGCGGGACTAGCGGGGGATTGGTACTTC. Translated: CASTAGLAGDWYF.

This clonotype was seen a few times. The chain carries TRBV20-1 and TRBJ2-3; TRBD2 agrees at 14 bases. In germline, CDR1 is DFQATT, CDR2 SNEGSKA (reference sequence). This CDR3 comprises 15 residues. Trimming took 4 bases from V and 4 from J; bases not matched to a gene: 4. The CDR3 region has the DNA TGCAGTGCTACCCCGACTAGCGGGGGGGCAGATACGCAGTATTTT. It yields the protein CSATPTSGGADTQYF.

Only a few counts were recorded for this clonotype. This chain connects TRBV3-1 to TRBJ1-6; 7 nucleotides align to TRBD1. Germline V gene lookup returns CDR1 LGHDT and CDR2 YNNKEL (reference sequence). The CDR3 sequence is 14 residues long. Unmatched junction bases numbered 3, after V lost 3 bases and J lost 7 bases. CDR3 coding DNA: TGTGCCAGCAGCCATGGACAGGTCAATTCACCCCTCCACTTT. Its translation is CASSHGQVNSPLHF.

The chain combines TRBV12-3 or TRBV12-4 with TRBJ2-1, with a possible D match to TRBD1 (6 bases). V shed 7 bases and J shed 9 bases, with 13 bases lying between them. The CDR3 is 12 amino acids. DNA for the CDR3: TGTGCCAGCAAAGAGGGGGTCGGTGAGCAGTTCTTC. It encodes CASKEGVGEQFF.

The chain combines TRBV12-3 or TRBV12-4 with TRBJ2-5; D unclear. CDR3 length equals 13 residues. Trimming pared 3 bases from V and 4 bases from J, leaving 9 bases between. The CDR3 DNA reads as TGTGCCAGCAGTTTTTTCCATAGAGAGACCCAGTACTTC. This translates into CASSFFHRETQYF.

Only a few counts were recorded for this clonotype. The chain couples TRBV29-1 to TRBJ2-1, with TRBD1 matching 10 bases. Germline values: CDR1 SQVTM, CDR2 ANQGSEA. The CDR3 has 14 residues. V gave up 7 bases and J gave up 6 bases; unmatched junction bases: 9. In DNA, the CDR3 is TGCAGCGCCGCCGGGACAGGGGTTCTCAATGAGCAGTTCTTC. Its translation: CSAAGTGVLNEQFF.

The gene calls are TRBV4-1 and TRBJ2-7, with 8 bases fitting TRBD1. The J call is doubtful: the DNA matches TRBJ2-5 better. Germline V gene data show CDR1 as MGHRA and CDR2 as YSYEKL. The CDR3 length is 14 residues. CDR3 in DNA: TGCGCCAGCAGCCAGACAGGGGTGGAAGAGACCCAGTACTTC. Translating it yields CASSQTGVEETQYF.

This clonotype was seen at least ten times. J is TRBJ2-7 and V is TRBV7-2, with no clear D. The V gene lost 5 bases and the J gene lost 1 base, with 12 bases spanning the gap. This CDR3 has 14 amino acids. Germline loops: CDR1 SGHTA, CDR2 FQGNSA. The CDR3 nucleotides are TGTGCCAGCAGCCCTAGTTACCAATCCTACGAGCAGTACTTC. Translation gives CASSPSYQSYEQYF.

The genes are TRBV12-3 or TRBV12-4 and TRBJ2-6, with D possibly called TRBD1 or TRBD2 (5 bases each). Between the trimmed V and J ends, which lost 6 bases and 3 bases, there was a span of 15 bases. The CDR3 covers 16 residues. The chain's CDR3 is CASRLGEIYGANVLTF. CDR3 DNA sequence: TGTGCCAGCAGATTGGGGGAAATATATGGGGCCAACGTCCTGACTTTC.